The text below deals with one T cell receptor beta chain. The data stem from a study of cytomegalovirus exposure and HLA in healthy donors. The PCR had 60 Vbeta and 13 Jbeta primers. TCRdb keeps only in-frame clones here, not all; method: immunoSEQ multiplex PCR. The table lists 100,000 to 150,000 clones, with over 1.5% in the top ten. The trim removed 6 bases at V and 2 bases at J, leaving 11 bases unmatched. The germline CDR1 and CDR2 sequences are SGHAT and FQDESV (reference sequence). The CDR3 totals 17 residues. Sequenced sample: PBMCs. The clonotype originates from a woman aged 40-49 years in good health and CMV-seropositive. V is TRBV11-1 and J is TRBJ2-2, with 8 positions matching TRBD1. The CDR3 protein is CASRSPPGQANTGELFF. DNA of the CDR3: TGTGCCAGCAGATCCCCTCCGGGACAGGCTAACACCGGGGAGCTGTTTTTT.